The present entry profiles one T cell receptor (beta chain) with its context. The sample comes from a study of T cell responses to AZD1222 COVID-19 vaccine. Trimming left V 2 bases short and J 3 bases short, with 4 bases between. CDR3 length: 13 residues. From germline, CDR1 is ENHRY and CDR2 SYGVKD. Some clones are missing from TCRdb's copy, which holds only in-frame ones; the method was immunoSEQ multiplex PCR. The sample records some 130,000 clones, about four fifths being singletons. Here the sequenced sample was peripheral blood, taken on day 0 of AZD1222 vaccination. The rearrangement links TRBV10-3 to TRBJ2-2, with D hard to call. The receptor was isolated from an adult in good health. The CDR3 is CAISESYTGELFF. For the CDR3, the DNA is TGTGCCATCAGTGAGAGTTACACCGGGGAGCTGTTTTTT.